The 20 T cell receptor beta chains presented below share a single source sample, sequenced in a study of blood T cell repertoires in COVID-19. Sequencing used immunoSEQ multiplex PCR; TCRdb keeps in-frame clones, though not all of them. The table shows just under 350,000 clones, with about 90% occurring only once. Sequencing was carried out using peripheral blood. These receptors were obtained from a woman between 18 and 29 years old who had recovered from COVID-19.

The chain recombines TRBV7-2 with TRBJ2-5; 7 positions match TRBD2. This CDR3 has 15 amino acids. Germline V gene sequence: CDR1 SGHTA, CDR2 FQGNSA. V was clipped by 5 bases and J by 1 base; unmatched bases: 7. The CDR3 region is CASSPGRAFQETQYF. In DNA form, the CDR3 reads TGTGCCAGCAGCCCGGGGAGGGCTTTCCAAGAGACCCAGTACTTC.

The CDR3 DNA is TGTGCCAGCAGTTTTAGGGACAGGGGTTCCACCGGGGAGCTGTTTTTT. Translating gives CASSFRDRGSTGELFF. This chain joins TRBV27 and TRBJ2-2, with 10 nucleotides matching TRBD1. This CDR3 spans 16 amino acids. V lost 3 bases, J lost 4 bases, and 5 bases stayed unmatched. CDR1 is MNHEY and CDR2 is SMNVEV in the germline V gene (reference sequence).

With respect to this clone: A read error may account for a junction end that differs from germline. The DNA of the CDR3 is TGTGCCAGCAGCTTAAGTCCACGGACAGGACATGTCTTC. Residues: CASSLSPRTGHVF. The rearrangement uses TRBV7-9 and TRBJ1-2, with 7 bases fitting TRBD1. CDR1 SEHNR and CDR2 FQNEAQ come from the germline V gene (reference sequence). This CDR3 spans 13 amino acids.

The chain combines TRBV24-1 with TRBJ2-1; the match to TRBD2 covers 8 bases. J was trimmed by 4 bases and V by 7 bases; bases with no gene match: 5. Germline CDR1 reads KGHDR; CDR2 reads SFDVKD. The CDR3 is 14 residues long. The CDR3 reads CATSSGRLYNEQFF. Written as DNA, the CDR3 is TGTGCCACCAGCAGCGGGAGATTATACAATGAGCAGTTCTTC.

V is TRBV28 and J is TRBJ2-1; 10 bases match TRBD2. This CDR3 spans 18 amino acids. Losses at the gene ends were 2 bases for V and 9 bases for J; bases not matched to a gene: 16. Germline lookup yields CDR1 MDHEN and CDR2 SYDVKM. CDR3 in amino acids: CASSLRLAGVLLGGEQFF. The CDR3 DNA reads TGTGCCAGCAGTTTAAGGCTAGCGGGAGTCCTCTTAGGCGGTGAGCAGTTCTTC.

The chain carries TRBV18 and TRBJ1-1; possibly TRBD1 for D (6 bases). CDR3 length: 14 residues. Trimming took off 4 bases at V and 0 bases at J, with 9 bases between the two ends. From germline, CDR1 is KGHSH and CDR2 LQKENI. CDR3 region: CASSLRGMNTEAFF. CDR3 coding DNA: TGTGCCAGCTCACTCAGGGGAATGAACACTGAAGCTTTCTTT.

The rearrangement links TRBV11-2 to TRBJ1-3; 7 nucleotides align to TRBD1. Germline CDR1 is SGHAT and CDR2 is FQNNGV. The CDR3 covers 15 residues. V was clipped by 5 bases and J by 0 bases; unmatched bases: 4. CDR3 region: CASSRTGVSGNTIYF. The DNA for the CDR3 is TGTGCCAGCAGCCGAACAGGGGTCTCTGGAAACACCATATATTTT. Full variable domain (missing parts from reference TRBV11-2 and TRBJ1-3): EAGVAQSPRYKIIEKRQSVAFWCNPISGHATLYWYQQILGQGPKLLIQFQNNGVVDDSQLPKDRFSAERLKGVDSTLKIQPAKLEDSAVYLCASSRTGVSGNTIYFGEGSWLTVV.

V and J are TRBV5-1 and TRBJ2-1; tentative D call: TRBD2 (6 bases). The V end was cut by 1 base, the J end by 8 bases, with 13 bases between. Looked up from germline, CDR1 is SGHRS and CDR2 is YFSETQ. The CDR3 covers 14 residues. CDR3 DNA: TGCGCCAGCAGCTTGCGGGGAGGATCGTATGAGCAGTTCTTC. Its translation: CASSLRGGSYEQFF.

CDR3 sequence reads: CASICVTGKYEQYV. CDR3 nucleotides: TGTGCCAGCATCTGCGTCACAGGGAAATACGAGCAGTACGTC. The chain carries TRBV11-3 and TRBJ2-7, with a tentative D call TRBD1 (6 bases). Between the trimmed V and J ends, which lost 7 bases and 4 bases, there was a span of 17 bases. Looked up from germline, CDR1 is SGHNT and CDR2 is YENEEA. This CDR3 has 14 residues.

The chain has TRBV7-2 and TRBJ2-7; TRBD1 matches 9 bases. The CDR3 has 15 amino acids. With V trimmed by 4 bases and J by 2 bases, 6 bases remained unmatched. Germline CDR1 reads SGHTA; CDR2 reads FQGNSA. The CDR3 loop reads CASSSVTGGAYEQYV. Written as DNA, the CDR3 is TGTGCCAGCAGCTCCGTGACAGGGGGAGCCTACGAGCAGTACGTC.

The V and J genes are TRBV5-1 and TRBJ2-1; 15 bases agree with TRBD2. The ends lost 0 bases at V and 4 bases at J; junction bases unmatched: 20. Germline assignment: CDR1 SGHRS and CDR2 YFSETQ. The CDR3 is 23 residues long. CDR3: CASSLGPLTPPGLAGGVYNEQFF. The CDR3 coding sequence is TGCGCCAGCAGCTTGGGCCCTCTGACACCTCCCGGACTAGCGGGAGGGGTGTACAATGAGCAGTTCTTC.

The chain employs TRBV4-1 and TRBJ2-5; D remains ambiguous. Trimming shortened V by 0 bases and J by 1 base, and 12 bases separated the two germline ends. Germline V gives CDR1 MGHRA, CDR2 YSYEKL. The CDR3 has 16 amino acids. As DNA, the CDR3 is TGCGCCAGCAGCCAAGACTCCCGAATAGCCCAAGAGACCCAGTACTTC. Translated, it gives CASSQDSRIAQETQYF.

Relative to its sample, this clone is medium-sized (0.01 to 0.1%). The sample contains more than one DNA sequence encoding this CDR3. The chain is built from TRBV20-1 and TRBJ1-1; D is unclear. With 4 bases removed from V and 2 bases from J, the gap between germline ends came to 5 bases. This CDR3 has 11 residues. From germline, CDR1 is DFQATT and CDR2 SNEGSKA (reference sequence). The CDR3 DNA follows: TGCAGTGCTAACAAAAACACTGAAGCTTTCTTT. It specifies CSANKNTEAFF.

This clone was counted between two and nine times. This chain uses TRBV19 with TRBJ2-2; TRBD1 is a possible D gene (6 bases). Trimming removed 3 bases from V and 1 base from J, with 9 bases in between. This CDR3 contains 15 residues. Germline CDR1 and CDR2: LNHDA and SQIVND (reference sequence). The CDR3 sequence: CASSIGTLNTGELFF. The CDR3 DNA is TGTGCCAGTAGTATCGGGACACTGAACACCGGGGAGCTGTTTTTT.

The chain is built from TRBV5-1 and TRBJ1-2; TRBD1 might be the D (5 bases). Between the trimmed V and J ends, which lost 4 bases and 1 base, there was a span of 17 bases. The CDR3 has 16 amino acids. Germline V gene sequence: CDR1 SGHRS, CDR2 YFSETQ. The CDR3 loop is CASSPLIQGLNYGYTF. The CDR3 DNA follows: TGCGCCAGCAGCCCTTTAATTCAGGGCCTTAACTATGGCTACACCTTC.

The rearrangement uses TRBV15 and TRBJ2-3, with 13 bases fitting TRBD2. J gave up 3 bases and V 1 base, and 4 bases lay outside the gene matches. CDR1 and CDR2 from the germline V gene are LNHNV and YYDKDF (reference sequence). The CDR3 covers 17 residues. CDR3 residues: CATSRGTSGRSTDTQYF. CDR3 nucleotide sequence: TGTGCCACCAGCAGAGGGACTAGCGGGAGATCGACAGATACGCAGTATTTT.

The chain links TRBV7-2 to TRBJ2-1; a possible D gene is TRBD2 (5 bases). This CDR3 region has 15 residues. With 5 bases removed from V and 6 bases from J, the gap between germline ends came to 17 bases. In germline, CDR1 is SGHTA, CDR2 FQGNSA. CDR3 in amino acids: CASSGVGVVANEQFF. The CDR3 DNA reads TGTGCCAGCAGCGGCGTGGGAGTTGTTGCCAATGAGCAGTTCTTC. The full variable domain, in which reference TRBV7-2 and TRBJ2-1 provide the parts outside the CDR3, is GAGVSQSPSNKVTEKGKDVELRCDPISGHTALYWYRQSLGQGLEFLIYFQGNSAPDKSGLPSDRFSAERTGGSVSTLTIQRTQQEDSAVYLCASSGVGVVANEQFFGPGTRLTVL.

The chain has TRBV11-3 and TRBJ2-1; 10 bases match TRBD2. CDR1 is SGHNT, CDR2 YENEEA, per germline. This CDR3 has 15 amino acids. V lost 5 bases to trimming and J lost 7 bases; unmatched junction nucleotides: 8. The CDR3 protein is CASSRTSGMKNEQFF. The CDR3 region has the DNA TGTGCCAGCAGCCGGACTAGCGGAATGAAAAATGAGCAGTTCTTC.

The CDR3 reads CASSSLQGSTEAFF. The CDR3, as DNA: TGTGCCAGCAGTTCGTTACAGGGTTCCACTGAAGCTTTCTTT. V gene TRBV27 combines with J gene TRBJ1-1, with D possibly matching TRBD1 (6 bases). V was clipped by 4 bases and J by 4 bases, with 13 bases between them. CDR1 and CDR2 (germline): MNHEY, SMNVEV (reference sequence). The CDR3 loop spans 14 amino acids.

The chain couples TRBV18 to TRBJ2-5; D is uncertain. The CDR3 spans 13 residues. Trimming pared 6 bases from V and 5 bases from J, leaving 13 bases between. Per the germline V gene, CDR1 is KGHSH and CDR2 is LQKENI. The CDR3 loop is CASSPRRLETQYF. The CDR3 nucleotides read TGTGCCAGCTCCCCGCGGCGGTTGGAGACCCAGTACTTC.